Listed here are 14 T cell receptor beta chains from one sample, sequenced in a study of blood T cell repertoires in COVID-19. Generated by immunoSEQ multiplex PCR, the TCRdb table keeps only in-frame clones and is missing some. Among 240,000 or so clones listed, 88% were seen once. The sample taken for sequencing was peripheral blood. These receptors were collected from a woman aged 25 to 39 with acute or convalescent COVID-19.

This chain uses TRBV27 with TRBJ2-1; 8 positions match TRBD1. Losses at the gene ends were 3 bases for V and 6 bases for J; bases not matched to a gene: 4. This CDR3 spans 14 amino acids. Germline lookup yields CDR1 MNHEY and CDR2 SMNVEV (reference sequence). The CDR3 loop is CASSFRGTGNEQFF. CDR3 in DNA: TGTGCCAGCAGTTTCCGGGGGACAGGCAATGAGCAGTTCTTC.

The J gene is TRBJ2-1, the V gene TRBV6-4; tentatively, D is TRBD2 (6 bases). Germline V gene lookup returns CDR1 MRHNA and CDR2 SNTAGT. This CDR3 is 15 amino acids long. The V end lost 5 bases, the J end lost 2 bases, and 13 bases lay between the germline ends. The CDR3 region has the DNA TGTGCCAGCAGTAAGGAGGGGATCCCCTACAATGAGCAGTTCTTC. Translating it yields CASSKEGIPYNEQFF.

The rearrangement joins TRBV4-3 to TRBJ2-1; 11 bases line up with TRBD2. Germline V CDR1 and CDR2: LGHNA, YSLEER. V shed 2 bases, J shed 7 bases, and the junction held 4 bases outside the gene matches. The length of the CDR3 is 15 residues. Here the CDR3 DNA reads TGCGCCAGCAGCCAAACTAGCGGGAGTAGGAATGAGCAGTTCTTC. It encodes CASSQTSGSRNEQFF.

The rearrangement links TRBV29-1 to TRBJ2-7, with TRBD1 identical over 7 bases. Germline lookup yields CDR1 SQVTM and CDR2 ANQGSEA. The CDR3 spans 14 residues. With V trimmed by 6 bases and J by 3 bases, 11 bases remained unmatched. This CDR3 reads CSVRLLGTDYEQYF. The CDR3 DNA sequence: TGCAGCGTCCGGCTGTTAGGGACAGACTACGAGCAGTACTTC.

The V gene is TRBV24-1, the J gene TRBJ2-5, with 11 nucleotides matching TRBD2. There are 16 residues in the CDR3. J was trimmed by 2 bases and V by 5 bases; bases with no gene match: 6. Germline assignment: CDR1 KGHDR and CDR2 SFDVKD. CDR3 loop: CATSGPGLADQETQYF. The CDR3 coding sequence is TGTGCCACCAGTGGGCCGGGACTAGCGGATCAAGAGACCCAGTACTTC.

CDR3 sequence: CASSLKPVAGELFF. CDR3 in DNA: TGTGCCAGCAGCTTAAAGCCGGTGGCCGGGGAGCTGTTTTTT. The gene calls are TRBV11-2 and TRBJ2-2; D gene unclear. Trimming removed 2 bases from V and 6 bases from J, with 10 bases in between. This CDR3 region has 14 residues. Germline CDR1 is SGHAT and CDR2 is FQNNGV.

J is TRBJ2-3 and V is TRBV19; tentatively, D is TRBD1 (6 bases). The V gene lost 6 bases and the J gene lost 2 bases, with 12 bases spanning the gap. The CDR3 runs 14 residues. Germline V CDR1 and CDR2: LNHDA, SQIVND (reference sequence). The CDR3 reads CASSPTGFTDTQYF. DNA for the CDR3: TGTGCCAGTAGCCCGACAGGATTCACAGATACGCAGTATTTT.

The chain joins TRBV6-6 to TRBJ2-3; a possible D gene is TRBD2 (5 bases). The CDR3 is made up of 14 amino acids. Deletions cut 7 bases from V and 0 bases from J, with 11 bases between. Germline CDR1 MNHNY, CDR2 SVGAGI (reference sequence). The CDR3 DNA reads as TGTGCCAGCAACCTACCTAGCAGCACAGATACGCAGTATTTT. This encodes CASNLPSSTDTQYF.

The chain employs TRBV5-1 and TRBJ2-7; TRBD1 aligns across 8 bases. The CDR3 spans 14 residues. Germline assignment: CDR1 SGHRS and CDR2 YFSETQ. Trimming took 0 bases from V and 7 from J; bases not matched to a gene: 6. The CDR3 coding sequence is TGCGCCAGCAGCTTGGGGACAGGGTCCGAAGAGCAGTACTTC. Residues: CASSLGTGSEEQYF.

This rearrangement joins TRBV10-3 to TRBJ2-1; tentatively, D is TRBD1 (5 bases). Germline CDR1 ENHRY, CDR2 SYGVKD. The CDR3 spans 13 residues. The V and J ends lost 6 bases and 1 base respectively, with 7 bases between them. The CDR3 DNA follows: TGTGCCATCAGCGACAGTTCCTACAATGAGCAGTTCTTC. Translated: CAISDSSYNEQFF.

The chain couples TRBV25-1 to TRBJ2-7; possible D gene TRBD1, 6 bases. The CDR3 spans 14 residues. With 4 bases removed from V and 3 bases from J, the gap between germline ends came to 13 bases. CDR1 is MGHDK and CDR2 is SYGVNS in the germline V gene. The CDR3 protein is CASSAWGTNYEQYF. CDR3 sequence (DNA): TGTGCCAGCAGTGCCTGGGGGACAAACTACGAGCAGTACTTC.

This chain connects TRBV11-2 to TRBJ2-7, with a tentative D call TRBD1 (6 bases). The CDR3 is 15 amino acids. V lost 5 bases and J lost 5, with 19 bases in between. The germline gives CDR1 SGHAT, CDR2 FQNNGV. The CDR3 bases are TGTGCCAGCAGCGCAGAACAGGGCCGCGCCGACGAGCAGTACTTC. As protein: CASSAEQGRADEQYF.

The V and J genes are TRBV6-5 and TRBJ1-1, with D maybe TRBD1 (5 bases). Between the trimmed V and J ends, which lost 10 bases and 1 base, there was a span of 10 bases. Looked up from germline, CDR1 is MNHEY and CDR2 is SVGAGI. The CDR3 runs 12 residues. In DNA form, the CDR3 reads TGTGCCACCCAGGGCTGGAACACTGAAGCTTTCTTT. This encodes CATQGWNTEAFF.

This CDR3 is CASSQFSAYNEQFF. Written as DNA, the CDR3 is TGTGCCAGCAGCCAGTTCTCTGCCTACAATGAGCAGTTCTTC. This chain uses TRBV3-1 (or the pseudogene TRBV3-2) with TRBJ2-1, with D unclear. Trimming cost V 3 bases and J 2 bases, with 8 bases left between them. The V gene's germline CDR1 is LGHDT and CDR2 YNNKEL (reference sequence). The CDR3 totals 14 residues.